The table lists the clone carrying this TCR beta chain with a few counts. Its target is not known. This specimen belongs to a study of identical twins. Study findings and constraints: Invariant MAIT and iNKT cells may have partly biased zero-insertion analyses. Out-of-frame TCR alpha sharing observed in monozygotic twins exceeded model estimates.

With 4 bases clipped from V and 7 bases from J, the junction kept 7 bases outside the gene matches. Per germline, CDR1 SGHNT and CDR2 YENEEA. This CDR3 region has 13 residues. MiXCR, run by TCRdb on the 5' RACE reads, gives a single entry per CDR3 protein. This table holds some 330,000 distinct CDR3 sequences, approximately 8.8% found once. The V call is TRBV11-3, the J call TRBJ2-7; 7 bases are shared with TRBD2. This TCR derives from a woman aged 45 to 65 in good health. The sequenced sample consisted of naive T cells sorted from blood. The CDR3 sequence is CASSYTWGGEQYV. The CDR3 coding sequence is TGTGCCAGCAGCTATACCTGGGGGGGAGAGCAGTACGTC.